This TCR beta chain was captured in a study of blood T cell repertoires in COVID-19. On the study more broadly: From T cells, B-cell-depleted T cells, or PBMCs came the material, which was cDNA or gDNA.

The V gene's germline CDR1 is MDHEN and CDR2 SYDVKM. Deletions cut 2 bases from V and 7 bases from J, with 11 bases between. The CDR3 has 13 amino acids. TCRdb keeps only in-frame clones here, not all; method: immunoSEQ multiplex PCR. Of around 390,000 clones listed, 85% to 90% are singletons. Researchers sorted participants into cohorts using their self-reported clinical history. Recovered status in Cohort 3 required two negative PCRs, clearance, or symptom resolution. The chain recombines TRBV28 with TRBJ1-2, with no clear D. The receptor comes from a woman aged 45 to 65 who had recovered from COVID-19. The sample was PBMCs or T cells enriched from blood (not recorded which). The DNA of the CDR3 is TGTGCCAGCAGTTTAGGGCCCAGCCGTGGCTACACCTTC. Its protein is CASSLGPSRGYTF.